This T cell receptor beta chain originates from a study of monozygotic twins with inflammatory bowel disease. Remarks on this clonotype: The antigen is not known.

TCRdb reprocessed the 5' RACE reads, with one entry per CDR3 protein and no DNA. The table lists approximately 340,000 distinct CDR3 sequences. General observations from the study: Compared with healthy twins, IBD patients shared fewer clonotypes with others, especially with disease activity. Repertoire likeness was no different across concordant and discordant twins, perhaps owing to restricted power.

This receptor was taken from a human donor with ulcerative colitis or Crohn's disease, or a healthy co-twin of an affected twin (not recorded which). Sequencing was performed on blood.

CDR3: CASSPRGRETQYF. This chain links TRBV10-1 with TRBJ2-5; TCRdb designates TRBD1, a call that cannot be tested without DNA. CDR3 length: 13 amino acids. Germline V gene sequence: CDR1 WNHNN, CDR2 SYGVQD (reference sequence).